This is a list of T cell receptor beta chains from one sample in a study of T cell changes during pregnancy in multiple sclerosis. Sequenced by immunoSEQ multiplex PCR; TCRdb stores in-frame clones only, minus some. The repertoire includes more than 45,000 clones, roughly 93% of them detected once, and 3% to 4.5% sits in the top ten. The sample in question was CD8+ T cells from peripheral blood mononuclear cells, obtained in the second trimester of pregnancy. These receptors all come from a female donor with multiple sclerosis, enrolled in a pregnancy study. The CDR3 runs from the conserved cysteine through the conserved F or W. The D gene is left open where the match is weak. Not all rows give a size; the values are once, few, many and, for expanded clones, a class.

abundance,j_gene,d_gene,v_gene,CDR3aa,CDR3nt
-,TRBJ1-5,-,TRBV10-3,CAIKSGGSNQPQHF,TGTGCCATCAAATCGGGGGGGAGCAATCAGCCCCAGCATTTT
once,TRBJ2-3,TRBD1,TRBV7-8,CASSSRGRPSTDTQYF,TGTGCCAGCAGCTCCAGGGGGCGCCCTAGCACAGATACGCAGTATTTT
-,TRBJ2-5,TRBD2,TRBV10-2,CSRGTSGGFQETQYF,TGCTCAAGAGGGACTAGCGGGGGGTTCCAAGAGACCCAGTACTTC
-,TRBJ2-7,TRBD1,TRBV6-5,CASSYSRDRENYEQYF,TGTGCCAGCAGTTACTCGAGGGACAGGGAAAACTACGAGCAGTACTTC
-,TRBJ2-7,TRBD1,TRBV4-2,CASSAGTGRYEQYF,TGTGCCAGCAGCGCCGGGACAGGGCGGTACGAGCAGTACTTC
-,TRBJ2-7,TRBD2,TRBV7-9,CASSLLPGLAGVHEQYF,TGTGCCAGCAGCCTCCTCCCGGGTCTAGCGGGGGTCCACGAGCAGTACTTC
once,TRBJ2-7,TRBD2,TRBV6-4,CARPREGSSPILYEQYF,TGTGCCAGGCCACGGGAGGGAAGCAGCCCAATACTTTACGAGCAGTACTTC
once,TRBJ1-2,-,TRBV28,CASSLRLGGRGYTF,TGTGCCAGCAGTTTACGCCTCGGTGGTCGGGGCTACACCTTC
-,TRBJ1-1,-,TRBV7-8,CASSLYMNTEAFF,TGTGCCAGCAGCTTATATATGAACACTGAAGCTTTCTTT
-,TRBJ1-2,-,TRBV2,CASSDFKNYGYTF,TGTGCCAGCAGTGATTTCAAAAACTATGGCTACACCTTC
-,TRBJ2-7,TRBD2,TRBV25-1,CASRRGLAGAGFPNEQYF,TGTGCCAGCAGAAGAGGGCTAGCGGGAGCGGGGTTCCCCAACGAGCAGTACTTC
-,TRBJ2-7,-,TRBV28,CASSLGGEGEQYF,TGTGCCAGCAGTTTGGGCGGAGAGGGCGAGCAGTACTTC
-,TRBJ2-7,-,TRBV2,CASRAGSYEQYF,TGTGCCAGCAGGGCAGGGTCCTACGAGCAGTACTTC
-,TRBJ2-1,TRBD2,TRBV6-1,CASSEPTSGSYNEQFF,TGTGCCAGCAGTGAACCGACTAGCGGATCCTACAATGAGCAGTTCTTC
-,TRBJ2-7,TRBD1,TRBV4-1,CASSQGQGAVYEQYF,TGCGCCAGCAGCCAAGGTCAGGGGGCGGTGTACGAGCAGTACTTC
-,TRBJ1-5,-,TRBV27,CASRTLGGSNQPQHF,TGTGCCAGCAGGACCTTAGGGGGAAGCAATCAGCCCCAGCATTTT
-,TRBJ2-7,TRBD1,TRBV27,CASSPLGQVDEQYF,TGTGCCAGCAGTCCCCTGGGACAGGTGGACGAGCAGTACTTC
-,TRBJ2-7,-,TRBV28,CASRVREPYEQYF,TGTGCCAGCAGAGTCCGCGAGCCCTACGAGCAGTACTTC
-,TRBJ1-2,-,TRBV4-2,CASSQDLGPGSPHYGYTF,TGTGCCAGCAGCCAAGATTTGGGGCCTGGGTCCCCACACTATGGCTACACCTTC
-,TRBJ1-1,-,TRBV7-9,CASSLPGYTEAFF,TGTGCCAGCAGCTTACCGGGGTATACTGAAGCTTTCTTT
-,TRBJ2-7,-,TRBV9,CASSATGYEQYF,TGTGCCAGCAGCGCCACAGGGTACGAGCAGTACTTC
-,TRBJ1-5,-,TRBV18,CASSPGRSNQPQHF,TGTGCCAGCTCACCGGGCAGGAGCAATCAGCCCCAGCATTTT
-,TRBJ2-2,-,TRBV7-9,CASSYGGRGGELFF,TGTGCCAGCAGCTACGGGGGGCGCGGCGGGGAGCTGTTTTTT
-,TRBJ1-1,-,TRBV2,CASLGAPGGTEAFF,TGTGCCAGCCTAGGGGCTCCCGGGGGCACTGAAGCTTTCTTT
-,TRBJ1-5,-,TRBV19,CASSISGNGQPQHF,TGTGCCAGTAGTATTTCAGGTAACGGTCAGCCCCAGCATTTT
-,TRBJ1-2,-,TRBV18,CASSSGENYGYTF,TGTGCCAGCTCCTCAGGGGAGAACTATGGCTACACCTTC